The rows below give T cell receptor beta chains drawn from one sample of a study of blood T cell repertoires in COVID-19. Some clones are missing from TCRdb's copy, which holds only in-frame ones; the method was immunoSEQ multiplex PCR. The sample includes about 160,000 clones, about 93% of them seen just once. Sequencing used peripheral blood. The source is a woman between 50 and 59 years old with acute or convalescent COVID-19. CDR3s include the opening cysteine and the closing phenylalanine or tryptophan. Each record gives: clone size, V gene, D gene, J gene, CDR3 DNA, CDR3 protein. The D gene is left open where the match is weak. Some rows mark clone size as missing; the rest say once, few, many or name a class of expanded clone.

.	TRBV9	TRBD1	TRBJ1-1	TGTGCCAGCAGCGTATTTGGGGACAGGGGGAACACTGAAGCTTTCTTT	CASSVFGDRGNTEAFF
.	TRBV3-1/TRBV3-2	.	TRBJ2-2	TGTGCCAGCAGCCAAGGCCCGGCAGGCACCGGGGAGCTGTTTTTT	CASSQGPAGTGELFF
.	TRBV15	.	TRBJ2-5	TGTGCCACCAGCAGAGAGCGACTCCAAGAGACCCAGTACTTC	CATSRERLQETQYF
.	TRBV9	.	TRBJ2-5	TGTGCCAGCAGCGTAGAGAGACAGGACCCACAAGAGACCCAGTACTTC	CASSVERQDPQETQYF
.	TRBV18	.	TRBJ1-1	TGTGCCAGCTCACCAGTGCTAAACACTGAAGCTTTCTTT	CASSPVLNTEAFF
.	TRBV28	TRBD1	TRBJ2-2	TGTGCCAGCAAAACGGGACAGGGGGCCGCCGGGGAGCTGTTTTTT	CASKTGQGAAGELFF
.	TRBV5-8	TRBD1	TRBJ1-6	TGTGCCAGCAGCGGGGGACAGCGCTCCTATAATTCACCCCTCCACTTT	CASSGGQRSYNSPLHF
.	TRBV19	TRBD1	TRBJ1-1	TGTGCCAGTAGTATATGGACAGGGAAGACGCGGCCTGAAGCTTTCTTT	CASSIWTGKTRPEAFF
.	TRBV10-3	.	TRBJ1-4	TGTGCCATCAGGGACAGTCTGAATGAAAAACTGTTTTTT	CAIRDSLNEKLFF
.	TRBV19	.	TRBJ2-2	TGTGCCAGTAGTATTCTTGACTCGACAGGTAACACCGGGGAGCTGTTTTTT	CASSILDSTGNTGELFF
.	TRBV19	.	TRBJ2-2	TGTGCCAGTAGGGAGAGACTGGCAGGGACCGGGGAGCTGTTTTTT	CASRERLAGTGELFF
.	TRBV6-6	TRBD2	TRBJ2-5	TGTGCCAGTACGGGAGGCCGGGAAGAGACCCAGTACTTC	CASTGGREETQYF
.	TRBV7-6	.	TRBJ2-7	TGTGCCAGCAGCTCCGGAGGGGCCTACGAGCAGTACTTC	CASSSGGAYEQYF
once	TRBV28	TRBD1	TRBJ2-7	TGTGCCAGCAGTTCCGGGACAGGGGCCCACGAGCAGTACTTC	CASSSGTGAHEQYF
.	TRBV7-3	.	TRBJ2-5	TGTGCCAGCAGCTTAACTTTTAAAGAGACCCAGTACTTC	CASSLTFKETQYF
.	TRBV24-1	TRBD1	TRBJ2-1	TGTGCCACCAGTGAACCCAGGACAGGGAGCGATGAGCAGTTCTTC	CATSEPRTGSDEQFF
.	TRBV9	.	TRBJ1-2	TGTGCCAGCAGCGAACTTCAAAGCGGGGGCTACACCTTC	CASSELQSGGYTF
.	TRBV7-3	.	TRBJ2-7	TGTGCCAGCAGCCACGGCGGTTGGAACGAGCAGTACTTC	CASSHGGWNEQYF
.	TRBV20-1	.	TRBJ2-1	TGCAGTGCGGGGGGGCAGTTGGAGTTCTTC	CSAGGQLEFF
.	TRBV2	.	TRBJ1-1	TGTGCCAGCAGTCTTGACAGGTCAAAGGGAGCTTTCTTT	CASSLDRSKGAFF
.	TRBV30	TRBD1	TRBJ1-4	TGTGCCTTAGAAGGGACAGCAACTAATGAAAAACTGTTTTTT	CALEGTATNEKLFF
.	TRBV6-5	TRBD1	TRBJ1-5	TGTGCCAGCAGTTACTCCAGGGGGCAGCCCCAGCATTTT	CASSYSRGQPQHF
.	TRBV4-2	TRBD2	TRBJ2-1	TGTGCCAGCAGCCCGATAGCGGGAGACTCCTACAATGAGCAGTTCTTC	CASSPIAGDSYNEQFF
.	TRBV7-9	.	TRBJ2-1	TGTGCCAGCAGCTTAGTAGTTGCCAATGAGCAGTTCTTC	CASSLVVANEQFF
.	TRBV7-9	.	TRBJ1-6	TGTGCCACCAGGGACTGGAGCTCCTATAATTCACCCCTCCACTTT	CATRDWSSYNSPLHF
.	TRBV18	.	TRBJ1-4	TGTGCCAGCTCACCACCGAGGCGAGGTGTCGGGGATGAAAAACTGTTTTTT	CASSPPRRGVGDEKLFF
.	TRBV27	TRBD2	TRBJ2-1	TGTGCCAGCAGTTTATCGACTAGCGGGGCAAACAATGAGCAGTTCTTC	CASSLSTSGANNEQFF
.	TRBV10-3	.	TRBJ2-7	TGTGCCATCAGTGAGTCTGGACAGACGGAATCCTACGAGCAGTACTTC	CAISESGQTESYEQYF
.	TRBV20-1	.	TRBJ2-2	TGCAGTGCTAGTGGGGCGACCCTGAACACCGGGGAGCTGTTTTTT	CSASGATLNTGELFF
.	TRBV30	.	TRBJ1-6	TGTGCCTGGAGCCCCGCCGGGGAACCCTATAATTCACCCCTCCACTTT	CAWSPAGEPYNSPLHF
.	TRBV3-1/TRBV3-2	.	TRBJ2-7	TGTGCCAGCAGCCAGGGCGGGGCATCCTACGAGCAGTACTTC	CASSQGGASYEQYF
.	TRBV7-2	.	TRBJ2-5	TGTGCCAGCAGGCTAGCGCCTCAAGAGACCCAGTACTTC	CASRLAPQETQYF